This T cell receptor (beta chain) was captured by sequencing in a study of shared clonotypes between healthy human individuals. The CDR3 is 13 residues long. Between the trimmed V and J ends, which lost 3 bases and 1 base, there was a span of 4 bases. Germline V gives CDR1 SGHKS, CDR2 YYEKEE (reference sequence). Clones were read by immunoSEQ multiplex PCR, and TCRdb kept only the in-frame ones, dropping some. The table lists about 2,100,000 clones, approximately 94% of them singletons. The naive CD8 subset, CD45RO-negative cells positively selected for CCR7, excluded terminally differentiated effector memory CD45RA+ cells.

The receptor comes from a young man in good health. Some clones in this sample may be carry-over from other donors' samples. This chain connects TRBV5-5 to TRBJ2-2; no definite D call. Sequenced input: naive CD8+ T cells from PBMCs. CDR3: CASSWGNTGELFF. The DNA of the CDR3 is TGTGCCAGCAGCTGGGGGAACACCGGGGAGCTGTTTTTT. The entire variable domain, with the rest obtained from reference TRBV5-5 and TRBJ2-2, is as follows: DAGVTQSPTHLIKTRGQQVTLRCSPISGHKSVSWYQQVLGQGPQFIFQYYEKEERGRGNFPDRFSARQFPNYSSELNVNALLLGDSALYLCASSWGNTGELFFGEGSRLTVL.